These T cell receptor beta chains were read from a single sample in a study of Ad26.COV2.S vaccination and SARS-CoV-2 variants. Method: immunoSEQ multiplex PCR; TCRdb's copy keeps in-frame clones and lacks some. Of roughly 510,000 clones in the sample, 70% to 90% were seen once. The sequencing here drew on peripheral blood, taken in a trial of Ad26.COV2.S vaccine versus placebo. These receptors all stem from a person aged 18 to 59 who received the Ad26.COV2.S COVID-19 vaccine or a placebo. The CDR3 runs from the conserved cysteine through the conserved F or W. The D gene is left open where the match is weak. A clone size is listed for some rows: how often the clone was seen (once, few, many), or a class if it is expanded.

v_call: TRBV2
clone_size: NA
d_call: NA
j_call: TRBJ2-2
cdr3_aa: CASRVQGISRTGELFF
cdr3_nt: TGTGCCAGCAGGGTCCAGGGAATCAGCAGGACCGGGGAGCTGTTTTTT

v_call: TRBV7-8
clone_size: NA
d_call: NA
j_call: TRBJ2-5
cdr3_aa: CASSSVRGKGGTQYF
cdr3_nt: TGTGCCAGCAGCTCCGTGCGGGGAAAGGGCGGGACCCAGTACTTC

v_call: TRBV5-1
clone_size: NA
d_call: NA
j_call: TRBJ2-1
cdr3_aa: CASSPGRSSYNEQFF
cdr3_nt: TGCGCCAGCAGCCCGGGACGTAGCTCCTACAATGAGCAGTTCTTC

v_call: TRBV6-2/TRBV6-3
clone_size: NA
d_call: TRBD2
j_call: TRBJ2-1
cdr3_aa: CASTPGTRNEQFF
cdr3_nt: TGTGCCAGCACCCCCGGGACTAGAAATGAGCAGTTCTTC

v_call: TRBV7-2
clone_size: NA
d_call: NA
j_call: TRBJ1-2
cdr3_aa: CASSFRQDYGYTF
cdr3_nt: TGTGCCAGCAGCTTCCGGCAGGACTATGGCTACACCTTC

v_call: TRBV18
clone_size: once
d_call: NA
j_call: TRBJ2-7
cdr3_aa: CASSPRTGSYEQYF
cdr3_nt: TGTGCCAGCTCACCACGGACGGGGTCCTACGAGCAGTACTTC

v_call: TRBV13
clone_size: NA
d_call: NA
j_call: TRBJ2-1
cdr3_aa: CASSLATGTRAYNEQFF
cdr3_nt: TGTGCCAGCAGCTTGGCTACCGGGACGAGGGCCTACAATGAGCAGTTCTTC

v_call: TRBV7-2
clone_size: NA
d_call: NA
j_call: TRBJ2-1
cdr3_aa: CASSSDPTGTQQFF
cdr3_nt: TGTGCCAGCAGCTCAGATCCAACAGGAACCCAGCAGTTCTTC

v_call: TRBV28
clone_size: once
d_call: NA
j_call: TRBJ2-2
cdr3_aa: CASGSGTGELFF
cdr3_nt: TGTGCCAGCGGCTCGGGGACCGGGGAGCTGTTTTTT

v_call: TRBV3-1/TRBV3-2
clone_size: NA
d_call: NA
j_call: TRBJ2-7
cdr3_aa: CASSPDRGGHEQYF
cdr3_nt: TGTGCCAGCAGCCCCGACCGGGGCGGGCACGAGCAGTACTTC

v_call: TRBV5-4
clone_size: NA
d_call: TRBD2
j_call: TRBJ2-7
cdr3_aa: CASSLGTSGLSYEQYF
cdr3_nt: TGTGCCAGCAGCTTGGGAACTAGCGGGCTATCCTACGAGCAGTACTTC

v_call: TRBV5-4
clone_size: NA
d_call: NA
j_call: TRBJ1-2
cdr3_aa: CASSLDITNTANYGYTF
cdr3_nt: TGTGCCAGCAGCTTGGATATTACAAACACGGCTAACTATGGCTACACCTTC

v_call: TRBV21-1
clone_size: NA
d_call: NA
j_call: TRBJ2-2
cdr3_aa: CASSKMGPPGATRTGELFF
cdr3_nt: TGTGCCAGCAGCAAAATGGGGCCGCCGGGGGCCACCCGAACCGGGGAGCTGTTTTTT

v_call: TRBV6-6
clone_size: NA
d_call: TRBD2
j_call: TRBJ2-4
cdr3_aa: CASSRLAGVIQYF
cdr3_nt: TGTGCCAGCAGCCGACTAGCGGGAGTGATTCAGTACTTC

v_call: TRBV30
clone_size: NA
d_call: NA
j_call: TRBJ1-1
cdr3_aa: CAWSVGGGTEAFF
cdr3_nt: TGTGCCTGGAGTGTTGGGGGGGGCACTGAAGCTTTCTTT

v_call: TRBV6-4
clone_size: NA
d_call: TRBD1
j_call: TRBJ1-4
cdr3_aa: CASSEGRDSETEKLFF
cdr3_nt: TGTGCCAGCAGCGAAGGCCGGGACAGCGAAACGGAAAAACTGTTTTTT

v_call: TRBV6-2/TRBV6-3
clone_size: NA
d_call: NA
j_call: TRBJ1-6
cdr3_aa: CASSHTGFSPLHF
cdr3_nt: TGTGCCAGCAGCCACACAGGGTTTTCACCCCTCCACTTT

v_call: TRBV30
clone_size: NA
d_call: NA
j_call: TRBJ2-7
cdr3_aa: CAWSGGTYEQYF
cdr3_nt: TGTGCCTGGAGTGGTGGTACCTACGAGCAGTACTTC

v_call: TRBV20-1
clone_size: NA
d_call: NA
j_call: TRBJ1-5
cdr3_aa: CSASRPLGPNQPQHF
cdr3_nt: TGCAGTGCTAGTCGGCCACTAGGCCCAAATCAGCCCCAGCATTTT

v_call: TRBV21-1
clone_size: NA
d_call: NA
j_call: TRBJ1-5
cdr3_aa: CASSKVRGTHLQQPQHF
cdr3_nt: TGTGCCAGCAGCAAAGTACGGGGGACACATCTCCAGCAGCCCCAGCATTTT

v_call: TRBV10-2
clone_size: NA
d_call: TRBD2
j_call: TRBJ2-7
cdr3_aa: CASTEGMPAGASYEQYF
cdr3_nt: TGCGCCTCGACCGAGGGGATGCCGGCGGGAGCTTCCTACGAGCAGTACTTC

v_call: TRBV28
clone_size: NA
d_call: NA
j_call: TRBJ2-1
cdr3_aa: CASRSDGNEQFF
cdr3_nt: TGTGCCAGCAGGTCCGACGGGAATGAGCAGTTCTTC

v_call: TRBV4-1
clone_size: NA
d_call: TRBD2
j_call: TRBJ2-7
cdr3_aa: CASSFSGSGSYEQYF
cdr3_nt: TGCGCCAGCAGTTTCAGCGGGAGTGGATCCTACGAGCAGTACTTC

v_call: TRBV7-3
clone_size: once
d_call: TRBD2
j_call: TRBJ2-3
cdr3_aa: CASSLTPREPLAGTADTQYF
cdr3_nt: TGTGCCAGCAGCTTAACGCCCCGGGAACCCCTAGCGGGAACCGCAGATACGCAGTATTTT

v_call: TRBV27
clone_size: NA
d_call: TRBD2
j_call: TRBJ2-5
cdr3_aa: CASSLIWASGETQYF
cdr3_nt: TGTGCCAGCAGTTTAATCTGGGCTAGCGGAGAGACCCAGTACTTC

v_call: TRBV3-1/TRBV3-2
clone_size: few
d_call: TRBD2
j_call: TRBJ2-5
cdr3_aa: CASSQGLAETQYF
cdr3_nt: TGTGCCAGCAGCCAAGGACTAGCGGAGACCCAGTACTTC

v_call: TRBV15
clone_size: NA
d_call: NA
j_call: TRBJ1-4
cdr3_aa: CATSRDKTGLEKLFF
cdr3_nt: TGTGCCACCAGCAGAGATAAAACAGGACTCGAAAAACTGTTTTTT

v_call: TRBV4-3
clone_size: NA
d_call: NA
j_call: TRBJ1-5
cdr3_aa: CASSQTTAVNQPQHF
cdr3_nt: TGCGCCAGCAGCCAAACGACAGCGGTCAATCAGCCCCAGCATTTT

v_call: TRBV4-1
clone_size: NA
d_call: NA
j_call: TRBJ1-5
cdr3_aa: CASSLLPLGSLLYF
cdr3_nt: TGCGCCAGCAGCCTACTCCCTCTAGGGTCCCTCTTATATTTT

v_call: TRBV7-3
clone_size: once
d_call: NA
j_call: TRBJ2-1
cdr3_aa: CASSLTGSRFPYNEQFF
cdr3_nt: TGTGCCAGCAGCTTAACGGGGAGCAGGTTCCCTTACAATGAGCAGTTCTTC

v_call: TRBV5-6
clone_size: NA
d_call: NA
j_call: TRBJ1-3
cdr3_aa: CASSLVDSGSSGNTIYF
cdr3_nt: TGTGCCAGCAGCTTGGTTGACTCTGGAAGCTCTGGAAACACCATATATTTT

v_call: TRBV4-1
clone_size: NA
d_call: TRBD1
j_call: TRBJ1-2
cdr3_aa: CASSPRQGDNYGYTF
cdr3_nt: TGCGCCAGCAGCCCGAGACAGGGGGACAACTATGGCTACACCTTC

v_call: TRBV28
clone_size: NA
d_call: NA
j_call: TRBJ1-5
cdr3_aa: CASTRGGMGEPQHF
cdr3_nt: TGTGCCAGCACCCGGGGGGGCATGGGCGAGCCCCAGCATTTT

v_call: TRBV2
clone_size: NA
d_call: NA
j_call: TRBJ2-3
cdr3_aa: CASSPVGIPTDTQYF
cdr3_nt: TGTGCCAGCAGTCCCGTAGGGATCCCGACAGATACGCAGTATTTT

v_call: TRBV27
clone_size: NA
d_call: NA
j_call: TRBJ1-2
cdr3_aa: CASSSREDYGYTF
cdr3_nt: TGTGCCAGCAGTAGCAGGGAAGACTATGGCTACACCTTC

v_call: TRBV5-1
clone_size: NA
d_call: TRBD2
j_call: TRBJ2-7
cdr3_aa: CASSLWREGRSYEQYF
cdr3_nt: TGCGCCAGCAGCTTGTGGCGGGAGGGCCGAAGTTACGAGCAGTACTTC

v_call: TRBV18
clone_size: NA
d_call: TRBD1
j_call: TRBJ1-5
cdr3_aa: CASSPKISGTGTNQPQHF
cdr3_nt: TGTGCCAGCTCACCAAAAATATCCGGGACAGGGACCAATCAGCCCCAGCATTTT

v_call: TRBV2
clone_size: NA
d_call: TRBD2
j_call: TRBJ2-1
cdr3_aa: CASTLQRGEQFF
cdr3_nt: TGTGCCAGCACATTACAGCGGGGAGAGCAGTTCTTC

v_call: TRBV24-1
clone_size: NA
d_call: TRBD2
j_call: TRBJ2-2
cdr3_aa: CATSDRSGTNTGELFF
cdr3_nt: TGTGCCACCAGTGACCGTAGCGGGACGAACACCGGGGAGCTGTTTTTT

v_call: TRBV9
clone_size: NA
d_call: NA
j_call: TRBJ2-1
cdr3_aa: CASSVIGTNEQFF
cdr3_nt: TGTGCCAGCAGCGTAATTGGGACCAATGAGCAGTTCTTC